The T cell receptor (beta chain) under discussion was sequenced for a study of blood T cell repertoires in COVID-19. Study details: The study drew acute and convalescent COVID-19 samples from the United States, Italy and Spain. T cells, B-cell-depleted T cells, or PBMCs provided the cDNA or gDNA that served as material.

Participants had their cohort set by participant-reported clinical history. The study recruited exposed participants who had met a COVID-19 case within 2 weeks before entry. Using immunoSEQ multiplex PCR, the repertoire was profiled, and TCRdb retains in-frame clones only, with some absent. The data contain 350,000 or so clones, roughly 90% of them singletons. The CDR3 consists of 16 residues. V lost 5 bases and J lost 7; bases outside the gene matches: 16. Germline assignment: CDR1 SGHTA and CDR2 FQGTGA. This chain uses TRBV7-3 with TRBJ2-5; 7 bases are shared with TRBD1. This clonotype originated in a woman between 25 and 40 years old who had been exposed to COVID-19. The sequenced material came from PBMCs or T cells enriched from blood (not recorded which). The CDR3 DNA sequence: TGTGCCAGCAGCCCCGCCGGGACAGTAGAATCGGGGACCCAGTACTTC. Its protein is CASSPAGTVESGTQYF.